These 20 T cell receptor beta chains share one sample of origin, sequenced in a study of blood T cell repertoires in COVID-19. Profiling relied on immunoSEQ multiplex PCR, and the TCRdb table lists in-frame clones only, not all of them. The sample lists about 200,000 clones, 85% to 90% occurring once. The source material was peripheral blood. The receptors shown here come from a man aged 80 or over with acute or convalescent COVID-19.

V usage is TRBV7-2 and J usage is TRBJ2-1; D possibly corresponds to TRBD1 (5 bases). V was pared by 3 bases and J by 1 base, with 10 bases between. The CDR3 extends over 15 amino acids. Germline values: CDR1 SGHTA, CDR2 FQGNSA. CDR3 sequence: CASSFLRASYNEQFF. DNA of the CDR3: TGTGCCAGCAGCTTTCTCAGGGCGTCCTACAATGAGCAGTTCTTC. The full variable domain, completed using reference TRBV7-2 and TRBJ2-1, is GAGVSQSPSNKVTEKGKDVELRCDPISGHTALYWYRQSLGQGLEFLIYFQGNSAPDKSGLPSDRFSAERTGGSVSTLTIQRTQQEDSAVYLCASSFLRASYNEQFFGPGTRLTVL.

V is TRBV5-6 and J is TRBJ1-6, with 9 bases fitting TRBD1. The V segment lost 3 bases and the J segment 8 bases; nucleotides outside the gene matches: 6. The CDR3 runs 15 residues. The germline V gene has CDR1 SGHDT and CDR2 YYEEEE. CDR3 in DNA: TGTGCCAGCAGCTCAACGGGACAGGGTCATTCACCCCTCCACTTT. It encodes CASSSTGQGHSPLHF.

J is TRBJ1-6 and V is TRBV19; 9 bases map to TRBD1. This CDR3 has 14 residues. V gave up 7 bases and J gave up 9 bases; unmatched junction bases: 7. The V gene's germline CDR1 is LNHDA and CDR2 SQIVND (reference sequence). CDR3 loop: CASKEGTGSSPLHF. The CDR3 region has the DNA TGTGCCAGTAAAGAGGGGACAGGGTCTTCACCCCTCCACTTT.

This chain joins TRBV30 and TRBJ2-5, with 10 bases identical to TRBD2. This CDR3 spans 17 amino acids. Germline V lookup: CDR1 GTSNPN, CDR2 SVGIG (reference sequence). The V segment lost 1 base and the J segment 2 bases; nucleotides outside the gene matches: 10. CDR3 residues: CAWSAGTGLAEQETQYF. The CDR3, as DNA: TGTGCCTGGAGTGCTGGGACCGGACTAGCGGAACAAGAGACCCAGTACTTC. The full variable domain, completed using reference TRBV30 and TRBJ2-5, is SQTIHQWPATLVQPVGSPLSLECTVEGTSNPNLYWYRQAAGRGLQLLFYSVGIGQISSEVPQNLSASRPQDRQFILSSKKLLLSDSGFYLCAWSAGTGLAEQETQYFGPGTRLLVL.

The chain carries TRBV7-8 and TRBJ1-4; D uncertain. The CDR3 sequence is 13 residues long. The germline gives CDR1 SGHVS, CDR2 FQNEAQ. The germline V and J ends were trimmed by 3 bases and 8 bases, with 10 bases remaining between them. CDR3 protein: CASSLGEKEKLFF. The CDR3 region has the DNA TGTGCCAGCAGCTTGGGAGAGAAAGAAAAACTGTTTTTT.

This sequence joins TRBV6-5 and TRBJ1-2; 10 positions match TRBD1. Germline CDR1 and CDR2: MNHEY and SVGAGI. V lost 5 bases and J lost 8; bases outside the gene matches: 11. This CDR3 comprises 15 residues. The CDR3 bases are TGTGCCAGCAGTACCTCCGGACAGGGGGGGATCGGCTACACCTTC. Amino acid sequence: CASSTSGQGGIGYTF.

This rearrangement joins TRBV19 to TRBJ2-7; 7 nucleotides agree with TRBD1. Germline-derived CDR1 and CDR2 are LNHDA and SQIVND (reference sequence). V lost 2 bases, J lost 6 bases, and 4 bases stayed unmatched. The CDR3 loop spans 13 amino acids. CDR3 loop: CASSIRQGSEQYF. Written as DNA, the CDR3 is TGTGCCAGTAGTATACGACAGGGTTCCGAGCAGTACTTC.

The chain has TRBV5-4 and TRBJ2-3, with 9 bases aligning to TRBD2. The CDR3 is 14 amino acids. Germline lookup yields CDR1 SGHNT and CDR2 YYREEE (reference sequence). The trim removed 1 base at V and 3 bases at J, leaving 0 bases unmatched. Written as DNA, the CDR3 is TGTGCCAGCAGCTTGACTAGCGGGACAGATACGCAGTATTTT. Protein sequence: CASSLTSGTDTQYF. Filled out from reference TRBV5-4 and TRBJ2-3, the complete variable domain reads ETGVTQSPTHLIKTRGQQVTLRCSSQSGHNTVSWYQQALGQGPQFIFQYYREEENGRGNFPPRFSGLQFPNYSSELNVNALELDDSALYLCASSLTSGTDTQYFGPGTRLTVL.

This chain connects TRBV7-8 to TRBJ2-6; the D is unclear. The CDR3 has 13 amino acids. V was cut by 6 bases and J by 2 bases, with 5 bases left in between. Germline V lookup: CDR1 SGHVS, CDR2 FQNEAQ. CDR3: CASSGPGANVLTF. CDR3 DNA sequence: TGTGCCAGCAGTGGGCCTGGGGCCAACGTCCTGACTTTC.

V and J are TRBV30 and TRBJ2-7, with TRBD2 matching 8 bases. With 4 bases clipped from V and 6 bases from J, the junction kept 5 bases outside the gene matches. This CDR3 spans 12 amino acids. Germline V gene lookup returns CDR1 GTSNPN and CDR2 SVGIG (reference sequence). This CDR3 is CAWKFGTSEQYF. DNA of the CDR3: TGTGCCTGGAAATTCGGGACTAGCGAGCAGTACTTC.

The rearrangement links TRBV11-2 to TRBJ1-2; 8 bases are shared with TRBD1. The CDR3 covers 15 residues. Trimming cost V 5 bases and J 2 bases; bases outside gene matches: 7. Germline-derived CDR1 and CDR2 are SGHAT and FQNNGV. CDR3 sequence: CASSPRQGRNYGYTF. DNA of the CDR3: TGTGCCAGCAGCCCTCGACAGGGGCGGAACTATGGCTACACCTTC.

The chain is built from TRBV7-9 and TRBJ2-1, with D tentatively TRBD2 (5 bases). Trimming removed 2 bases at V and 6 bases at J, with 11 bases between. Germline loops: CDR1 SEHNR, CDR2 FQNEAQ (reference sequence). The CDR3 sequence is 14 residues long. CDR3 loop: CASSLSGAPNEQFF. CDR3 nucleotide sequence: TGTGCCAGCAGCTTAAGCGGCGCCCCCAATGAGCAGTTCTTC.

This chain joins TRBV27 and TRBJ1-5, with 11 bases aligning to TRBD1. V lost 4 bases to trimming and J lost 1 base; unmatched junction nucleotides: 6. The germline CDR1 and CDR2 sequences are MNHEY and SMNVEV (reference sequence). The CDR3 covers 17 residues. The CDR3 spells CASSSRGTGGSNQPQHF. CDR3 DNA sequence: TGTGCCAGCAGTTCGAGAGGGACAGGGGGGAGCAATCAGCCCCAGCATTTT.

This clone has only a few counts. The gene calls are TRBV18 and TRBJ2-7, with a tentative D call TRBD2 (6 bases). This CDR3 has 12 amino acids. Trimming took 2 bases from V and 4 from J, leaving 6 bases between them. CDR1 is KGHSH, CDR2 LQKENI, per germline. DNA for the CDR3: TGTGCCAGCTCACCAGGAGGGTACGAGCAGTACGTC. Protein sequence: CASSPGGYEQYV.

The chain couples TRBV14 to TRBJ2-7; D possibly corresponds to TRBD1 (5 bases). The CDR3 length is 16 residues. Germline CDR1 reads SGHDN; CDR2 reads FVKESK. V was trimmed by 0 bases and J by 0 bases, leaving 12 bases between them. As DNA, the CDR3 is TGTGCCAGCAGCCAAGAACCAGGGTTTAGCTCCTACGAGCAGTACTTC. Encoded protein: CASSQEPGFSSYEQYF.

The genes are TRBV4-3 and TRBJ2-5; possibly TRBD2 for D (5 bases). Germline loops: CDR1 LGHNA, CDR2 YSLEER. The CDR3 runs to 15 residues. V lost 0 bases to trimming and J lost 1 base, with 9 bases between them. The CDR3 sequence is CASSQEPAAQETQYF. DNA of the CDR3: TGCGCCAGCAGCCAAGAGCCAGCGGCCCAAGAGACCCAGTACTTC.

The V gene is TRBV7-2, the J gene TRBJ1-1; TRBD1 matches 9 bases. The CDR3 is 15 amino acids. With 6 bases clipped from V and 3 bases from J, the junction kept 8 bases outside the gene matches. Germline loops: CDR1 SGHTA, CDR2 FQGNSA. Here the CDR3 DNA reads TGTGCCAGCAGAGAGCAACAGGGGGCCCACACTGAAGCTTTCTTT. This encodes CASREQQGAHTEAFF.

Here the CDR3 reads CASSSPPLLAAEQYF. DNA for the CDR3: TGTGCCAGCAGCTCGCCCCCGTTGCTAGCAGCCGAGCAGTACTTC. The rearrangement links TRBV5-5 to TRBJ2-7; possibly TRBD2 for D (5 bases). The length of the CDR3 is 15 residues. Germline V lookup: CDR1 SGHKS, CDR2 YYEKEE (reference sequence). V gave up 3 bases and J gave up 6 bases, with 19 bases separating them.

This clone was seen a handful of times. This chain joins TRBV9 and TRBJ2-2; 10 positions agree with TRBD2. The germline gives CDR1 SGDLS, CDR2 YYNGEE. The CDR3 runs to 16 residues. V trimming: 0 bases; J trimming: 6 bases; junction bases outside the gene matches: 5. The CDR3 here is CASSVGGLAGAGELFF. CDR3 coding DNA: TGTGCCAGCAGCGTAGGGGGTCTAGCGGGAGCCGGGGAGCTGTTTTTT.

This chain connects TRBV28 to TRBJ2-5; 7 bases align to TRBD2. Trimming at V came to 5 bases and at J to 1 base, leaving 4 bases not matched to a gene. Germline V gives CDR1 MDHEN, CDR2 SYDVKM. This CDR3 comprises 14 residues. CDR3 in DNA: TGTGCCAGCAGTCCATGGGGGGGCCAAGAGACCCAGTACTTC. This translates into CASSPWGGQETQYF.